Included here is one T cell receptor (beta chain) sequence, with context. The V segment lost 3 bases and the J segment 8 bases; nucleotides outside the gene matches: 10. The germline V gene has CDR1 SGDLS and CDR2 YYNGEE. The length of the CDR3 is 16 residues. The method was immunoSEQ multiplex PCR; TCRdb's version includes in-frame clones alone and lacks a portion of them. There are some 250,000 clones in the sample; about 86% occur only once, and more than 2.5% lies in the top ten. This entry comes from a study of blood T cell repertoires in COVID-19. Sequenced material: peripheral blood. The V gene is TRBV9, the J gene TRBJ2-1; 11 positions match TRBD2. The sequence derives from a woman aged 30 to 39 who had recovered from COVID-19. The CDR3 bases are TGTGCCAGCAGCGAGACTAGCGGGGCACTTTTTGATGAGCAGTTCTTC. It is translated as CASSETSGALFDEQFF.